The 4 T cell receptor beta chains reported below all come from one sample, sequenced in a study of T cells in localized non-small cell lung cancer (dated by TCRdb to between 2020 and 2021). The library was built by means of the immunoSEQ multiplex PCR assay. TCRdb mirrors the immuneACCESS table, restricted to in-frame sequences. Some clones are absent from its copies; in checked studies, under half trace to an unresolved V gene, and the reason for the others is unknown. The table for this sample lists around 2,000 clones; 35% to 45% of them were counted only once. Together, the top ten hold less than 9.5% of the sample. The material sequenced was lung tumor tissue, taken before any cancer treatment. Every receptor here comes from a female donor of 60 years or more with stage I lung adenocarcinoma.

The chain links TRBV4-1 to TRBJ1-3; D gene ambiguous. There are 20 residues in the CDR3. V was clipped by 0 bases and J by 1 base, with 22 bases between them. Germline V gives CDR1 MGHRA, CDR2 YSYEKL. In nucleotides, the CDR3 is TGCGCCAGCAGCCAAGATCGAGGCAGATGGGGAGAAGGGTCTGGAAACACCATATATTTT. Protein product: CASSQDRGRWGEGSGNTIYF.

The CDR3 loop reads CASSNPGDKNIQYF. For the CDR3, the DNA is TGTGCCAGTAGTAATCCAGGGGACAAAAACATTCAGTACTTC. This chain connects TRBV19 to TRBJ2-4; TRBD1 might be the D (6 bases). V shed 4 bases and J shed 3 bases, with 10 bases lying between them. The CDR3 is 14 residues long. Germline assignment: CDR1 LNHDA and CDR2 SQIVND (reference sequence).

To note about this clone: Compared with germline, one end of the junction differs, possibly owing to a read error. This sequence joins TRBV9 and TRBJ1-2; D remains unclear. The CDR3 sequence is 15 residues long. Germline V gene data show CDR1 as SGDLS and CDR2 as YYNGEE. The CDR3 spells CASSVEERANYGYTF. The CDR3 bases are TGTGCCAGCAGCGTAGAAGAGCGAGCAAACTATGGCTATACCTTC.

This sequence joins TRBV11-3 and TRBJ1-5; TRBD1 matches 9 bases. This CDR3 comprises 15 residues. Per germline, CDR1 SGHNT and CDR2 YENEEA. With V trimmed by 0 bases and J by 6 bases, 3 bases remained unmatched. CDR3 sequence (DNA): TGTGCCAGCAGCTTAGAAGGGACAGGGCGTCAGCCCCAGCATTTT. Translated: CASSLEGTGRQPQHF.